This T cell receptor beta chain is from a study of sequential checkpoint blockade in melanoma. The wider study: Both treatment sequences were followed by maintenance nivolumab. Matched biopsies came pretreatment and at week 13 for approximately 22 patients. Overall study results and limits: Rising tumor T-cell fraction and clonality meant about 30 times likelier benefit.

As to treatment: randomized to nivolumab then ipilimumab (arm A) or the reverse (arm B). Using immunoSEQ multiplex PCR, the repertoire was profiled, and TCRdb retains in-frame clones only, with some absent. The table has under 7,500 clones, 20% to 25% seen once. In its sample, this clone was seen a few times. Its antigen remains unknown. The CDR3 has 14 residues. Per the germline V gene, CDR1 is MNHGY and CDR2 is SAAAGT. V was pared by 6 bases and J by 3 bases, with 8 bases of the junction left unmatched. Sequenced here: tumor tissue (inferred from file names), sampled from a patient given nivolumab and ipilimumab in sequence. The chain joins TRBV6-8 to TRBJ2-7; 7 bases map to TRBD1. The receptor was isolated from a human donor with melanoma. The CDR3: CASRTPGQSYEQYF. CDR3 in DNA: TGTGCCAGCAGGACGCCGGGACAGAGCTACGAGCAGTACTTC.